This TCR beta chain was obtained from a study of cytomegalovirus exposure and HLA in healthy donors. Study-level background: When 398 donors were genotyped, 80% to 90% of them were found to fall in the Caucasian-associated ancestry cluster. Findings of the study overall: Reportedly, HLA-A and HLA-B alleles of most subjects were accurately predicted from TCR beta.

In nominal health when sampled, donors likely had unrecorded immune exposures nonetheless. 13 Jbeta primers and 60 Vbeta primers were used for the PCR. This table comes from immunoSEQ multiplex PCR, and its TCRdb copy is limited to in-frame clones, with some not included. The sample includes around 210,000 clones, 79% of them seen just once. The CDR3 loop spans 14 amino acids. Germline V lookup: CDR1 MNHNY, CDR2 SVGAGI (reference sequence). Trimming took 2 bases from V and 7 from J, leaving 11 bases between them. Notes on this clone: Its antigen remains unidentified.

The chain joins TRBV6-6 to TRBJ1-4; no clear D. The specimen was PBMCs. This clonotype was sampled from a male donor in good health and CMV-seropositive. CDR3 residues: CASSYPGVSEKLFF. CDR3 sequence (DNA): TGTGCCAGCAGTTACCCGGGTGTGAGTGAAAAACTGTTTTTT.